These 10 T cell receptor beta chains share one sample of origin, sequenced in a study of blood T cell repertoires in COVID-19. The method was immunoSEQ multiplex PCR; TCRdb's version includes in-frame clones alone and lacks a portion of them. This table holds 65,000 to 90,000 clones, 70% to 90% found once. The sequenced sample was peripheral blood. These receptor sequences come from a woman older than 75 with active or convalescent COVID-19.

This clone was seen just once. This sequence joins TRBV6-5 and TRBJ2-5, with D unclear. V dropped 2 bases and J dropped 4 bases, with 8 bases sitting between them. CDR1 and CDR2 from the germline V gene are MNHEY and SVGAGI. This CDR3 has 13 amino acids. The CDR3 nucleotides read TGTGCCAGCAGTTACACTAATGGAGAGACCCAGTACTTC. It is translated as CASSYTNGETQYF.

The V call is TRBV7-6, the J call TRBJ2-2, with 8 bases lining up with TRBD1. Germline V gives CDR1 SGHVS, CDR2 FNYEAQ. V lost 4 bases to trimming and J lost 7 bases; unmatched junction nucleotides: 14. CDR3 length: 17 residues. The CDR3 DNA reads TGTGCCAGCAGCTCTCCTCTCCAGGGGGCGACGGTCGGGGAGCTGTTTTTT. Its translation: CASSSPLQGATVGELFF.

The chain is built from TRBV4-3 and TRBJ2-7; 9 bases fit TRBD1. The CDR3 length is 14 residues. V was clipped by 2 bases and J by 6 bases; unmatched bases: 5. Germline CDR1 LGHNA, CDR2 YSLEER. The CDR3 here is CASSQNRGQREQYF. The CDR3 DNA is TGCGCCAGCAGCCAAAACAGGGGGCAGCGCGAGCAGTACTTC.

The V call is TRBV7-9, the J call TRBJ2-3; perhaps TRBD2 as D (5 bases). The V gene lost 2 bases and the J gene lost 4 bases, with 13 bases spanning the gap. This CDR3 has 15 residues. Germline CDR1 reads SEHNR; CDR2 reads FQNEAQ (reference sequence). The CDR3 region is CASSLSGGGPDTQYF. The CDR3 DNA is TGTGCCAGCAGCTTAAGTGGCGGCGGGCCAGATACGCAGTATTTT.

The chain links TRBV28 to TRBJ2-5, with 10 nucleotides matching TRBD1. Germline CDR1 MDHEN, CDR2 SYDVKM. The CDR3 is 13 amino acids. V dropped 6 bases and J dropped 6; count of bases not matched to a gene: 4. CDR3 sequence: CASRTGGPKTQYF. CDR3 sequence (DNA): TGTGCCAGCAGGACAGGGGGCCCCAAGACCCAGTACTTC.

The gene calls are TRBV27 and TRBJ2-1, with 10 bases that match TRBD1. The V gene end was trimmed by 5 bases and the J gene end by 7 bases; junction bases not matched to a gene: 8. In germline, CDR1 is MNHEY, CDR2 SMNVEV (reference sequence). This CDR3 has 15 residues. The CDR3 DNA reads TGTGCCAGCAGTCGTGGGGACAGGGGTCGGAATGAGCAGTTCTTC. Translating gives CASSRGDRGRNEQFF.

The V and J genes are TRBV20-1 and TRBJ2-3; D unclear. This CDR3 comprises 11 residues. The germline V and J ends were trimmed by 3 bases and 4 bases, with 5 bases remaining between them. The germline gives CDR1 DFQATT, CDR2 SNEGSKA (reference sequence). The CDR3 sequence is CSAREPDTQYF. CDR3 coding DNA: TGCAGTGCTAGGGAGCCAGATACGCAGTATTTT.

The rearrangement uses TRBV30 and TRBJ2-7, with TRBD1 matching over 11 bases. The CDR3 consists of 16 residues. CDR1 and CDR2 from the germline V gene are GTSNPN and SVGIG (reference sequence). CDR3: CAATGTGGLQGYEQYF. The CDR3 nucleotides read TGTGCTGCGACCGGGACAGGGGGGCTCCAGGGCTACGAGCAGTACTTC.

CDR3 sequence (DNA): TGTGCCAGCAGCCGACAGGGTCCGGGCTACACCTTC. This sequence encodes CASSRQGPGYTF. V gene TRBV11-2 combines with J gene TRBJ1-2; TRBD1 matches at 7 bases. After removal of 5 bases from V and 8 bases from J, the junction contained 5 bases not matched to a gene. The germline V gene encodes CDR1 SGHAT and CDR2 FQNNGV. The CDR3 is made up of 12 amino acids.

This chain uses TRBV2 with TRBJ2-1, with D maybe TRBD2 (5 bases). The CDR3 contains 16 residues. In germline, CDR1 is SNHLY, CDR2 FYNNEI. Trimming removed 3 bases from V and 3 bases from J, with 15 bases in between. The CDR3 coding sequence is TGTGCCAGCAGTGACCCTGATTCACGGGGCTACAATGAGCAGTTCTTC. Translated: CASSDPDSRGYNEQFF.